Listed here are 21 T cell receptor beta chains from one sample, sequenced in a study of tumor and adjacent non-tumor tissue in lung cancer. A modified ARM-PCR protocol with three rounds of nested PCR amplified TCRbeta. TCRdb itself ran the multiplex PCR reads through MiXCR, one entry per CDR3 protein. The sample has some 100,000 distinct CDR3 sequences; more than 60% are singletons. This sample's RNA came from whole unsorted tissue. The sequenced sample consisted of lung tumor tissue. The origin of the receptors is a woman in her fifties or sixties with non-small cell lung cancer.

This clonotype was seen ten or more times. The genes are TRBV20-1 and TRBJ2-1; 12 nucleotides align to TRBD2. Germline V gene data show CDR1 as DFQATT and CDR2 as SNEGSKA (reference sequence). This CDR3 comprises 15 residues. V dropped 3 bases and J dropped 2; count of bases not matched to a gene: 2. The CDR3 region is CSARASGRAYNEQFF. The CDR3 DNA reads TGCAGTGCTAGGGCTAGCGGGAGGGCCTACAATGAGCAGTTCTTC.

As to this clonotype: Given the absence of the conserved phenylalanine or tryptophan at the CDR3 end, a read error is likely. The chain couples TRBV12-3 or TRBV12-4 to TRBJ1-2; 7 bases are a match to TRBD1. This CDR3 is 15 amino acids long. The junction had 10 bases not matched to a gene; V was cut back by 4 bases and J by 5 bases. The CDR3 loop is CASSSGTVGDYGYTL. DNA of the CDR3: TGTGCCAGCAGTTCCGGGACAGTTGGAGATTATGGCTACACCCTC.

The J gene is TRBJ1-2, the V gene TRBV6-2 or TRBV6-3, with D possibly being TRBD1 (6 bases). CDR3 length equals 15 residues. The germline V gene encodes CDR1 MNHEY and CDR2 SVGEGT. V dropped 0 bases and J dropped 10 bases, with 18 bases sitting between them. In nucleotides, the CDR3 is TGTGCCAGCAGTTACTCACCTGACAGGCCCAATGACTACACCTTC. Translating it yields CASSYSPDRPNDYTF.

Of note for this clonotype: Just one base apart from a much larger clone, this may be a read error. The chain has TRBV20-1 and TRBJ2-5, with a weak D call TRBD2 (6 bases). V was pared by 2 bases and J by 6 bases, with 13 bases between. This CDR3 contains 13 residues. Per the germline V gene, CDR1 is DFQATT and CDR2 is SNEGSKA (reference sequence). The CDR3 is CSARFGEAKTQYF. The DNA of the CDR3 is TGCAGTGCTAGATTCGGGGAGGCGAAGACCCAGTACTTC.

This clonotype showed up just a few times. This sequence joins TRBV29-1 and TRBJ1-2; D not certain. Deletions cut 7 bases from V and 3 bases from J, with 12 bases between. CDR1 and CDR2 from the germline V gene are SQVTM and ANQGSEA. The CDR3 contains 12 residues. CDR3: CSGGRGDYGYTF. The CDR3 DNA reads as TGCAGCGGTGGACGGGGAGACTATGGCTACACCTTC.

Comment on this clonotype: One end of the junction does not line up with germline, which may come from a read error. The chain combines TRBV20-1 with TRBJ2-5; the D call may be TRBD1 or TRBD2 (5 bases each). This CDR3 is built from 16 residues. Germline V gives CDR1 DFQATT, CDR2 SNEGSKA (reference sequence). The CDR3 bases are TGCAGTTTTCGAGGGGACGAGTATCAGTACGGAGAGACGCAGTACTTC. Translating it yields CSFRGDEYQYGETQYF.

This sequence joins TRBV11-1 and TRBJ2-3; 7 positions agree with TRBD2. Looked up from germline, CDR1 is SGHAT and CDR2 is FQDESV (reference sequence). This CDR3 is 17 amino acids long. V trimming: 9 bases; J trimming: 2 bases; junction bases outside the gene matches: 17. As DNA, the CDR3 is TGTGCCAGTAACTCCCCCCTGGGGGGGGGAAACACAGATACGCAGTATTTT. This sequence encodes CASNSPLGGGNTDTQYF.

The chain is built from TRBV20-1 and TRBJ1-6; D is possibly TRBD1 (6 bases). Germline assignment: CDR1 DFQATT and CDR2 SNEGSKA (reference sequence). V was shortened by 8 bases and J by 10 bases, with 24 bases between the two germline ends. CDR3 length: 15 amino acids. As DNA, the CDR3 is TGCAGTACCATACCCGGGGGGGGGCGGGAATCACCCCTCCACTTT. Its protein product is CSTIPGGGRESPLHF.

To note about this clonotype: As the CDR3 is not closed by the conserved phenylalanine or tryptophan, this likely results from a read error. V gene TRBV4-1 combines with J gene TRBJ1-5; weak D call: TRBD1 (5 bases). This CDR3 contains 15 residues. CDR1 is MGHRA and CDR2 is YSYEKL in the germline V gene. The CDR3 protein is CASIQDPDSYQPQHV. DNA for the CDR3: TGCGCCAGCATCCAAGACCCCGACAGTTATCAGCCCCAGCATGTT.

This clonotype appeared a single time. The rearrangement joins TRBV28 to TRBJ2-7, with 10 bases aligning to TRBD1. CDR3 length: 16 amino acids. V was pared by 10 bases and J by 10 bases, with 22 bases of the junction left unmatched. CDR1 is MDHEN and CDR2 is SYDVKM in the germline V gene. The CDR3 bases are TGTGCCATCACCAGCGGGACAGGGGTCAGAACGGGCGACCAGTACTTC. This encodes CAITSGTGVRTGDQYF.

For this clonotype: Sequence at one end of the junction differs from germline and may be a read error. The chain is built from TRBV24-1 and TRBJ2-3; no reliable D call. The CDR3 has 13 amino acids. Per germline, CDR1 KGHDR and CDR2 SFDVKD. In DNA form, the CDR3 reads TGTGCCACCAGTCTGGACGGTCATGGTACGCGGTATTTT. Protein sequence: CATSLDGHGTRYF.

Details on this clonotype: A much larger clone differs from this one at a single base, so this may be a read error. The rearrangement joins TRBV4-1 to TRBJ1-1; the D is unclear. The CDR3 sequence is 14 residues long. The germline V gene encodes CDR1 MGHRA and CDR2 YSYEKL. CDR3 in amino acids: CASSQGLKNIEAFF. The CDR3 DNA follows: TGCGCCAGCAGCCAAGGACTGAAGAACATTGAAGCTTTCTTT.

This clonotype was seen once. The CDR3 end shows no conserved phenylalanine or tryptophan, and so a read error is likely. This chain uses TRBV4-3 with TRBJ2-1; D uncertain. Trimming removed 0 bases from V and 0 bases from J, with 12 bases in between. Germline CDR1 is LGHNA and CDR2 is YSLEER. The CDR3 contains 17 residues. CDR3 bases: TGCGCCAGCAGCCAAGAGGCTATCGGAAGCTCCTACAATGAGCAGTTCTTA. Translation: CASSQEAIGSSYNEQFL.

The genes are TRBV20-1 and TRBJ2-5, with D tentatively TRBD1 (5 bases). Germline-derived CDR1 and CDR2 are DFQATT and SNEGSKA (reference sequence). This CDR3 spans 13 amino acids. V was pared by 3 bases and J by 10 bases, with 18 bases between. CDR3 in amino acids: CSARETGIGDQYF. The CDR3 bases are TGCAGTGCTAGGGAAACAGGAATTGGGGACCAGTACTTC.

As to this clonotype: A much larger clone lies a single base off, so this may be a read error. V and J are TRBV6-6 and TRBJ2-1; the match to TRBD2 covers 9 bases. Germline lookup yields CDR1 MNHNY and CDR2 SVGAGI (reference sequence). There are 16 residues in the CDR3. The CDR3 is CASNYDGGRARNEQFF. The CDR3 DNA reads as TGTGCCAGCAATTACGATGGCGGGAGGGCCCGGAATGAGCAGTTCTTC.

Comments on this clonotype: The germline gene is not matched at one end of the junction; a read error may be the cause. This chain uses TRBV11-2 with TRBJ2-1, with 8 bases that match TRBD1. Germline V gene sequence: CDR1 SGHAT, CDR2 FQNNGV. The CDR3 is made up of 15 amino acids. The CDR3 reads CASSQPGQGANEHFF. The CDR3, as DNA: TGTGCCAGCAGCCAACCGGGGCAGGGGGCAAATGAGCATTTCTTC.

For this clonotype: The junction departs from the called germline gene at one end, perhaps through a read error. The chain carries TRBV11-2 and TRBJ1-5; TRBD1 matches at 10 bases. Germline CDR1 is SGHAT and CDR2 is FQNNGV. This CDR3 contains 13 residues. The CDR3 reads CASSRDRGHLQHF. The CDR3 region has the DNA TGTGCCAGCTCCCGGGACAGGGGTCATCTCCAGCACTTT.

The genes are TRBV14 and TRBJ1-2; 7 bases are shared with TRBD1. This CDR3 spans 13 amino acids. Germline V gives CDR1 SGHDN, CDR2 FVKESK. The CDR3 region is CGSSTGTVNGYTF. Here the CDR3 DNA reads TGTGGCAGTAGCACCGGGACAGTGAACGGCTACACCTTC. Based on the CDR3 plus reference TRBV14 and TRBJ1-2, the full variable domain is EAGVTQFPSHSVIEKGQTVTLRCDPISGHDNLYWYRRVMGKEIKFLLHFVKESKQDESGMPNNRFLAERTGGTYSTLKVQPAELEDSGVYFCGSSTGTVNGYTFGSGTRLTVV.

The rearrangement joins TRBV5-5 to TRBJ1-2; D perhaps matches TRBD1 (6 bases). This CDR3 region has 14 residues. V shed 0 bases and J shed 8 bases, with 14 bases lying between them. Germline CDR1 SGHKS, CDR2 YYEKEE (reference sequence). The DNA of the CDR3 is TGTGCCAGCAGCTTGGCCTGGGAAGGGACAGGCTACACCTTC. It codes for CASSLAWEGTGYTF.

This clonotype was counted ten times or more. The gene calls are TRBV4-3 and TRBJ1-2; tentative D call: TRBD1 (5 bases). This CDR3 is 15 amino acids long. Trimming cost V 0 bases and J 2 bases, with 10 bases left between them. Germline V gives CDR1 LGHNA, CDR2 YSLEER. CDR3 amino acids: CASSQDVRGNYGYTF. The CDR3 coding sequence is TGCGCCAGCAGCCAAGATGTACGGGGGAACTATGGCTACACCTTC.

As to this clonotype: One end of the junction varies from germline; a read error may be responsible. The gene calls are TRBV14 and TRBJ2-7; a weak D match, TRBD2 (5 bases). Germline CDR1 SGHDN, CDR2 FVKESK. The CDR3 consists of 17 residues. DNA for the CDR3: TGTGCCAGCAGCCAAGGGCTATTATACTCCGGGATATACGAGGAGTACTTC. Translating it yields CASSQGLLYSGIYEEYF.